A single T cell receptor (beta chain) is shown here with its context. The antigen is undetermined. Every TCR library used around 3,400 ng of total RNA. No DNA is given; TCRdb re-called the 5' RACE reads and lists each CDR3 protein once. The record lists roughly 100,000 distinct CDR3 sequences, of which the ten most abundant hold roughly 1.9%. This CDR3 region has 21 residues. Germline V gives CDR1 SGHAT, CDR2 FQDESV (reference sequence). This entry is derived from a study of monozygotic twins with inflammatory bowel disease. Study-wide results and limits: It was observed that concordant and discordant twins did not differ in repertoire similarity, possibly given limited power. With others, IBD patients shared fewer clonotypes than healthy twins did, especially with disease activity.

The source of this sequence is a human donor with ulcerative colitis or Crohn's disease, or a healthy co-twin of an affected twin (not recorded which). V is TRBV11-1 and J is TRBJ2-1; TCRdb calls TRBD2, which cannot be checked without DNA. Sequencing input: blood. The CDR3 loop reads CASSTALLAGGPAASYNEQFF.